This TCR beta chain came from a study of cytomegalovirus exposure and HLA in healthy donors. Sequencing used immunoSEQ multiplex PCR; TCRdb keeps in-frame clones, though not all of them. The data hold roughly 100,000 clones, with about 85% observed a single time. Germline assignment: CDR1 SNHLY and CDR2 FYNNEI. The CDR3 loop spans 14 amino acids. The V end was cut by 5 bases, the J end by 1 base, with 11 bases between. The chain combines TRBV2 with TRBJ1-1, with D uncertain. Sample: PBMCs. This clonotype originated in a woman younger than 35 in good health and CMV-seropositive. Written as DNA, the CDR3 is TGTGCCAGCAGTAAACAGAGACCGAACACTGAAGCTTTCTTT. This encodes CASSKQRPNTEAFF. The variable domain in full, with the rest retrieved from reference TRBV2 and TRBJ1-1, is EPEVTQTPSHQVTQMGQEVILRCVPISNHLYFYWYRQILGQKVEFLVSFYNNEISEKSEIFDDQFSVERPDGSNFTLKIRSTKLEDSAMYFCASSKQRPNTEAFFGQGTRLTVV.